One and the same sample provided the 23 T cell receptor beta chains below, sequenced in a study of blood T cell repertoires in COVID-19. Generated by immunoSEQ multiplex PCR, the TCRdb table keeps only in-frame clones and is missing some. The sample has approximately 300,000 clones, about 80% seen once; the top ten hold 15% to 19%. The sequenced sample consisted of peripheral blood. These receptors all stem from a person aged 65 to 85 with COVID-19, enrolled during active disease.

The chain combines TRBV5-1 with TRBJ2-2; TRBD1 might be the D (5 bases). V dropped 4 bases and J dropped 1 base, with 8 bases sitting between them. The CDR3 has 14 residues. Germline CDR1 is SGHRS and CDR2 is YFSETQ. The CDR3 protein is CASSPGQNTGELFF. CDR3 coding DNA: TGCGCCAGCAGCCCCGGACAGAACACCGGGGAGCTGTTTTTT.

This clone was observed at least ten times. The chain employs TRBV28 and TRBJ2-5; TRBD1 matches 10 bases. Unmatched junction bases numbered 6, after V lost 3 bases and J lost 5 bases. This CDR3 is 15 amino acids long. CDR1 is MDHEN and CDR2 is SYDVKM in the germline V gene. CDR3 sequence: CASSLTGGGLETQYF. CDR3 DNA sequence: TGTGCCAGCAGTTTGACAGGGGGCGGGTTGGAGACCCAGTACTTC.

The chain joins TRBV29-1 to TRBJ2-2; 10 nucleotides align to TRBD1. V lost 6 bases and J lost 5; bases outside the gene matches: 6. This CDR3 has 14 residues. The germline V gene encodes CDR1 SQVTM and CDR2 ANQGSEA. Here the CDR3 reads CSVDRGQRTGELFF. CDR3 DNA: TGCAGCGTCGACAGGGGGCAGCGGACCGGGGAGCTGTTTTTT.

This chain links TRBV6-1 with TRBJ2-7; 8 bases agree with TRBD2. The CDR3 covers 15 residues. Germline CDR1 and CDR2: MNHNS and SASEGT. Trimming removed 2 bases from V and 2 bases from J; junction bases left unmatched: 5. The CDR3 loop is CASSEHGRGAYEQYF. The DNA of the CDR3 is TGTGCCAGCAGTGAACACGGGAGGGGGGCCTACGAGCAGTACTTC.

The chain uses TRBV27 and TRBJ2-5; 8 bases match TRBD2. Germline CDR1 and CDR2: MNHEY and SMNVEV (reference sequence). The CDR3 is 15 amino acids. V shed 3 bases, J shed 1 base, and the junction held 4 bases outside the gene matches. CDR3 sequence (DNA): TGTGCCAGCAGTTTCCTAGCGGGTTCCCAAGAGACCCAGTACTTC. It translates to CASSFLAGSQETQYF.

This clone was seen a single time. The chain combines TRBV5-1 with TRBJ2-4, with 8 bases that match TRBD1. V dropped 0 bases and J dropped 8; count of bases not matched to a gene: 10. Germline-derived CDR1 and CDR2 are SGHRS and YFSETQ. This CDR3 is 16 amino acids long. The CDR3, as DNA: TGCGCCAGCAGCTTGGCCGGTCAGGGGGCGGCGGACATTCAGTACTTC. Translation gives CASSLAGQGAADIQYF.

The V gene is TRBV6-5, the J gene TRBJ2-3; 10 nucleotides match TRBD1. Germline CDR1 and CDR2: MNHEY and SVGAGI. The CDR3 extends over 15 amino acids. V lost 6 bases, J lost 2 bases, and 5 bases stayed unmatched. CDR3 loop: CASSPGTGDTDTQYF. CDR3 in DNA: TGTGCCAGCAGCCCCGGGACAGGGGACACAGATACGCAGTATTTT.

The CDR3 DNA follows: TGTGCCAGCAGTGAAAACAGGGGGAATAATGAAAAACTGTTTTTT. The encoded protein is CASSENRGNNEKLFF. The chain links TRBV2 to TRBJ1-4, with 8 bases aligning to TRBD1. V shed 2 bases, J shed 4 bases, and the junction held 3 bases outside the gene matches. The CDR3 contains 15 residues. CDR1 and CDR2 (germline): SNHLY, FYNNEI.

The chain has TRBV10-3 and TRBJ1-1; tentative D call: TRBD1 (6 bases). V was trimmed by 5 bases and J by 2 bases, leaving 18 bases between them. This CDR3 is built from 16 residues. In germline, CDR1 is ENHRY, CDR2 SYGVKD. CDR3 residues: CAISNPGGLRNTEAFF. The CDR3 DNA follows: TGTGCCATCAGTAACCCGGGGGGCTTGAGAAACACTGAAGCTTTCTTT.

The CDR3 bases are TGTGCCACCTCGGACAGGATGGCCTACGAGCAGTACTTC. Translating it yields CATSDRMAYEQYF. The chain recombines TRBV15 with TRBJ2-7; TRBD1 agrees at 7 bases. Germline V gives CDR1 LNHNV, CDR2 YYDKDF (reference sequence). V was clipped by 8 bases and J by 2 bases; unmatched bases: 6. This CDR3 region has 13 residues.

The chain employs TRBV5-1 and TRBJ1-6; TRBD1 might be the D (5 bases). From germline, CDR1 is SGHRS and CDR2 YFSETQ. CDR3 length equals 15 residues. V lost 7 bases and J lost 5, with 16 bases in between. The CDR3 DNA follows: TGCGCCAGCCGGAACCCGCAGGGAAATAATTCACCCCTCCACTTT. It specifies CASRNPQGNNSPLHF.

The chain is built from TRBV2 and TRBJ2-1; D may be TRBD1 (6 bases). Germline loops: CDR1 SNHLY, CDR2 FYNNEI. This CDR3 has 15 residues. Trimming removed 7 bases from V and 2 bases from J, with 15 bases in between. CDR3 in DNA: TGTGCCAGCAAAACAGGGAGCGCGGCCTACAATGAGCAGTTCTTC. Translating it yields CASKTGSAAYNEQFF. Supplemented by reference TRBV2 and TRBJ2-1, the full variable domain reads EPEVTQTPSHQVTQMGQEVILRCVPISNHLYFYWYRQILGQKVEFLVSFYNNEISEKSEIFDDQFSVERPDGSNFTLKIRSTKLEDSAMYFCASKTGSAAYNEQFFGPGTRLTVL.

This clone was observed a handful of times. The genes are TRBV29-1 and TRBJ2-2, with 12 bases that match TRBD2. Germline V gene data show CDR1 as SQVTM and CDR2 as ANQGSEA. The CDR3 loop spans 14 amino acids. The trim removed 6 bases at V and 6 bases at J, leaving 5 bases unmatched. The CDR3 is CSVASGRGSGELFF. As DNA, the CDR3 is TGCAGCGTGGCTAGCGGGAGGGGGTCCGGGGAGCTGTTTTTT.

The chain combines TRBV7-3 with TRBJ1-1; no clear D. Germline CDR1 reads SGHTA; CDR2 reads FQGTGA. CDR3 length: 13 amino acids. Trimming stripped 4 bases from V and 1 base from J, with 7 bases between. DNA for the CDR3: TGTGCCAGCAGCTCCCTCCGGAACACTGAAGCTTTCTTT. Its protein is CASSSLRNTEAFF.

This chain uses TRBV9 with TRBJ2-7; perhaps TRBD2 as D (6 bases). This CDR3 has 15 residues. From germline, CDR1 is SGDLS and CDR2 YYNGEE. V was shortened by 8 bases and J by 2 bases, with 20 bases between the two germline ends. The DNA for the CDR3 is TGTGCCAGGCCTATTCTAGCGTGGCCCCCCTACGAGCAGTACTTC. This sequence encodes CARPILAWPPYEQYF.

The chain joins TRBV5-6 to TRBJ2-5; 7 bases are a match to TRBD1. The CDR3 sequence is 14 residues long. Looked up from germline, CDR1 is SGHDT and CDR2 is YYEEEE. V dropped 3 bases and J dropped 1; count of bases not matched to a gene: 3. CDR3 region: CASSSQGTQETQYF. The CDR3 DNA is TGTGCCAGCAGCTCACAGGGGACCCAAGAGACCCAGTACTTC.

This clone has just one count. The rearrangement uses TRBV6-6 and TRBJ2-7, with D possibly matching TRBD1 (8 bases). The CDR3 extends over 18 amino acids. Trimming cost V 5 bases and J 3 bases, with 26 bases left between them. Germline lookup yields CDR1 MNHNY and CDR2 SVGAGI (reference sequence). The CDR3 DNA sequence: TGTGCCAGCAGTCTTAAGAGGGGGGGAGGACAGGGTGTCTACGAGCAGTACTTC. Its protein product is CASSLKRGGGQGVYEQYF.

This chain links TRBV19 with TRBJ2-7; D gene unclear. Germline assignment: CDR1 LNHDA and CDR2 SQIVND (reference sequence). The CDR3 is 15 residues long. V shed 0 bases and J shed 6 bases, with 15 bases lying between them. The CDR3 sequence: CASSIDEAWLGEQYF. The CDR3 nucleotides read TGTGCCAGTAGTATAGATGAGGCGTGGTTGGGCGAGCAGTACTTC.

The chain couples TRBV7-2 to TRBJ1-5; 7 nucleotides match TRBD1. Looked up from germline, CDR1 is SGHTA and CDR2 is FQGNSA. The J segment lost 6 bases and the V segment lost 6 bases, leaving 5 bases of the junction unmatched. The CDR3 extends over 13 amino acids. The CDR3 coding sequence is TGTGCCAGCAGACAGGACAGGAGTCAGCCCCAGCATTTT. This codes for CASRQDRSQPQHF.

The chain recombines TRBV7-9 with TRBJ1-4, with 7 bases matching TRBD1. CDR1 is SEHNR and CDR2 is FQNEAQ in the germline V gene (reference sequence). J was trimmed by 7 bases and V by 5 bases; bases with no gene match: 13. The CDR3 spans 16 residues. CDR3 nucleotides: TGTGCCAGCAGCACCCGACAGGGCCGGTTGTTTGAAAAACTGTTTTTT. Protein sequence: CASSTRQGRLFEKLFF.

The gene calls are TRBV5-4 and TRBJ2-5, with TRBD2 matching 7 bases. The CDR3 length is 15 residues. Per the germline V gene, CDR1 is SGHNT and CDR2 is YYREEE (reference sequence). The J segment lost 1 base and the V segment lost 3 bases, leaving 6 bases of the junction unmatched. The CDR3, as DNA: TGTGCCAGCAGCTCGTTTTGGGAGGGCCAAGAGACCCAGTACTTC. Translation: CASSSFWEGQETQYF.

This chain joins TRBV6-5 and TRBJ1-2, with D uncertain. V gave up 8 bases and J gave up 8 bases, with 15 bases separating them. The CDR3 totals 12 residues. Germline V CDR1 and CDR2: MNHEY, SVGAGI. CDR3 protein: CASWASGGGYTF. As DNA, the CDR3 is TGTGCCAGCTGGGCCTCGGGAGGCGGCTACACCTTC.

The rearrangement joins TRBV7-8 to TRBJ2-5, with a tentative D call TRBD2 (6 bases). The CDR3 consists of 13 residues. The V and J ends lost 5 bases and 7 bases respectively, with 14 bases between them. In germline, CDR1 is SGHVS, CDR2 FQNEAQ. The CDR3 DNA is TGTGCCAGCAGCCAACGGGAGTCGGGGACCCAGTACTTC. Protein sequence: CASSQRESGTQYF.